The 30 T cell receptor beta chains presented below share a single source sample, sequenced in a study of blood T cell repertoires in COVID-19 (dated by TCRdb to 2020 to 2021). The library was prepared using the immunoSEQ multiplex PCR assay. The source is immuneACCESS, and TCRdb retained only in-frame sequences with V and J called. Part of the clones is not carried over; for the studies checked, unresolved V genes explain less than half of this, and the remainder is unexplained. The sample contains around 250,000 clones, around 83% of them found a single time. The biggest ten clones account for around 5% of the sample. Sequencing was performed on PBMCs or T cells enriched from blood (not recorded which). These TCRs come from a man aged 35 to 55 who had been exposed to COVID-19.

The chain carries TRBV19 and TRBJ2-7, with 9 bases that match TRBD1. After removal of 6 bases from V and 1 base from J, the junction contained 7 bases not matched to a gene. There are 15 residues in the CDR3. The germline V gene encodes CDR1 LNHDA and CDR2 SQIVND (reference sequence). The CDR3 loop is CASSTGDRVSYEQYF. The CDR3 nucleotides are TGTGCCAGTAGCACCGGGGACAGGGTATCCTACGAGCAGTACTTC.

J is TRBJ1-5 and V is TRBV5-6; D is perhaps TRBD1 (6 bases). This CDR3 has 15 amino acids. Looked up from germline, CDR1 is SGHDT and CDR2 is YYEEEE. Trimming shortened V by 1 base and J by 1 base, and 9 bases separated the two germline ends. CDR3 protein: CASSLKQGSNQPQHF. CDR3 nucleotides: TGTGCCAGCAGCTTGAAACAGGGCAGCAATCAGCCCCAGCATTTT.

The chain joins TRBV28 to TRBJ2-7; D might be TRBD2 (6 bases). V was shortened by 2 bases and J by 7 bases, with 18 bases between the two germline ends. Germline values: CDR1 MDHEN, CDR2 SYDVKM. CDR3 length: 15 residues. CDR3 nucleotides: TGTGCCAGCAGTTTAGCTCGGGGACTCCCAATGGAGCAGTACTTC. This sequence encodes CASSLARGLPMEQYF.

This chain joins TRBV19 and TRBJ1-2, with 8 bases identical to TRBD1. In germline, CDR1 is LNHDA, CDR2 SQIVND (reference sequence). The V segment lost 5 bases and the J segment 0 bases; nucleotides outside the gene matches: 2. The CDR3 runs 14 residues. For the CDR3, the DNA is TGTGCCAGTAGTCGGACAGGGACTAACTATGGCTACACCTTC. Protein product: CASSRTGTNYGYTF. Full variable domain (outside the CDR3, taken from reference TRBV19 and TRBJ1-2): DGGITQSPKYLFRKEGQNVTLSCEQNLNHDAMYWYRQDPGQGLRLIYYSQIVNDFQKGDIAEGYSVSREKKESFPLTVTSAQKNPTAFYLCASSRTGTNYGYTFGSGTRLTVV.

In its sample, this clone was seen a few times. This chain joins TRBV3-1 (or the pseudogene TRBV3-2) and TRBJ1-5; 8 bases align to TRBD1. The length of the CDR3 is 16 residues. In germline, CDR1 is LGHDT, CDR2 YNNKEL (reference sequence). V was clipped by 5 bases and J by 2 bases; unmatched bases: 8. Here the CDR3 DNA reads TGTGCCAGCAGCAGTACTACAGGGGGTGGCAATCAGCCCCAGCATTTT. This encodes CASSSTTGGGNQPQHF.

The CDR3 loop is CASSPLDPGLAGGPSQETQYF. In DNA, the CDR3 is TGTGCCAGCAGCCCACTGGATCCGGGACTAGCGGGAGGGCCAAGCCAAGAGACCCAGTACTTC. The rearrangement joins TRBV4-2 to TRBJ2-5; 16 bases line up with TRBD2. This CDR3 is 21 amino acids long. Germline V gene sequence: CDR1 LGHNA, CDR2 YNFKEQ. V lost 4 bases to trimming and J lost 1 base; unmatched junction nucleotides: 15.

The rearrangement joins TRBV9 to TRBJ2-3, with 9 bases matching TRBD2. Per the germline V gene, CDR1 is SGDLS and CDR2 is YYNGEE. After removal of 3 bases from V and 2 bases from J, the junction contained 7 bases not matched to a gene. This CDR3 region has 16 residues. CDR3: CASSDRTSETTDTQYF. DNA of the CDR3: TGTGCCAGCAGCGACCGGACTAGCGAGACCACAGATACGCAGTATTTT.

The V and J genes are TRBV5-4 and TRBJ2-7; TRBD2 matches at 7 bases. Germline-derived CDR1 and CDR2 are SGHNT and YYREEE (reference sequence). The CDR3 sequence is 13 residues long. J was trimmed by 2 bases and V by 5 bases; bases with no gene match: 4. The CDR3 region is CASRGGETYEQYF. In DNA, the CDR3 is TGTGCCAGCAGGGGGGGGGAGACCTACGAGCAGTACTTC.

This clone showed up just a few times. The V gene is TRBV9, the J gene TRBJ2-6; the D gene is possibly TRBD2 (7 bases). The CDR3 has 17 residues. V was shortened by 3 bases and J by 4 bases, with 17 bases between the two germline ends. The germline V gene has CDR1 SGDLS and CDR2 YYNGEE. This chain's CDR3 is CASSGPNGGPGANVLTF. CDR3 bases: TGTGCCAGCAGCGGCCCTAACGGGGGGCCCGGGGCCAACGTCCTGACTTTC.

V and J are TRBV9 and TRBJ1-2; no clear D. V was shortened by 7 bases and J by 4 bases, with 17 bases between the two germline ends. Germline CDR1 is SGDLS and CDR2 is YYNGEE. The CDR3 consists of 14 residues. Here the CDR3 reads CASGASVGLYGYTF. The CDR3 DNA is TGTGCCAGCGGAGCTTCGGTTGGACTCTATGGCTACACCTTC.

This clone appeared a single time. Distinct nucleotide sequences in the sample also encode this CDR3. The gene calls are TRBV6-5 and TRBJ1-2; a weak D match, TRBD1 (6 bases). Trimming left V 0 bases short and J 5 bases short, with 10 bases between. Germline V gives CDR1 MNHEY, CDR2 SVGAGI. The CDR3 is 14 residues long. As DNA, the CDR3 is TGTGCCAGCAGTTACTCGACAGGAGGATATGGCTACACCTTC. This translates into CASSYSTGGYGYTF.

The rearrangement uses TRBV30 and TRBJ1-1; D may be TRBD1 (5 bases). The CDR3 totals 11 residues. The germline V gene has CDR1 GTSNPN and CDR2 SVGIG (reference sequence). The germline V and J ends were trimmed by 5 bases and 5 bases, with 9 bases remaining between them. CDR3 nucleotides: TGTGCCTGGTCTCAGGGTACTGAAGCTTTCTTT. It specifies CAWSQGTEAFF.

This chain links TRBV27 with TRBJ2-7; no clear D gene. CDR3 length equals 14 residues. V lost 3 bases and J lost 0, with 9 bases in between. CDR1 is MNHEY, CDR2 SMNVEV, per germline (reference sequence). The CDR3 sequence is CASSLGRFSYEQYF. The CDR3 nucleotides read TGTGCCAGCAGTTTGGGCAGGTTCTCCTACGAGCAGTACTTC.

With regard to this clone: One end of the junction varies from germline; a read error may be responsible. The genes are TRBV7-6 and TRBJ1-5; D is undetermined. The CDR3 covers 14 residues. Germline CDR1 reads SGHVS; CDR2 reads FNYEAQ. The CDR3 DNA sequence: TGTGCCAGCAGCCTCGCGGGCCAAAATCAGCCCCGGCATTTT. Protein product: CASSLAGQNQPRHF.

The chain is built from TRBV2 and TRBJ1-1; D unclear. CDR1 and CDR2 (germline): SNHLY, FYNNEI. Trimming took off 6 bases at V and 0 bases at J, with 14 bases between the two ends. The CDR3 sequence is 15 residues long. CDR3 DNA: TGTGCCAGCAGCCGCCGGACGGGAATGAACACTGAAGCTTTCTTT. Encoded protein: CASSRRTGMNTEAFF.

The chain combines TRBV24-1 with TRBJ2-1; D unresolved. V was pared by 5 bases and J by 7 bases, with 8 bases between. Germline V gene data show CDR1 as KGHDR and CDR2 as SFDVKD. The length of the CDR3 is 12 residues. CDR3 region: CATSGGRNEQFF. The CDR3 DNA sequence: TGTGCCACCAGTGGCGGTCGGAATGAGCAGTTCTTC.

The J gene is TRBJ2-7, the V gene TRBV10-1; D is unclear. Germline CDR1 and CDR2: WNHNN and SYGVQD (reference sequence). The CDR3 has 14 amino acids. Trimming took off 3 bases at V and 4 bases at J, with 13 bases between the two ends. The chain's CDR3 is CASSDRPIGYEQYF. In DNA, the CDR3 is TGCGCCAGCAGTGATCGACCGATCGGGTACGAGCAGTACTTC.

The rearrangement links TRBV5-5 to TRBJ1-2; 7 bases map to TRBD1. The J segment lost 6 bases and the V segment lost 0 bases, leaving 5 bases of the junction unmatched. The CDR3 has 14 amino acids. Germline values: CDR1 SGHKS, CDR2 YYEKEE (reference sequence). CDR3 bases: TGTGCCAGCAGCTTGGTACCAGGGGGGAATGGCTACACCTTC. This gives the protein CASSLVPGGNGYTF.

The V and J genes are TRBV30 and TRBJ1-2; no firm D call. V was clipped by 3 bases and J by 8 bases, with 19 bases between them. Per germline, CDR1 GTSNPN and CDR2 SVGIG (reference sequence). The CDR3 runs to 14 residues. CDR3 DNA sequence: TGTGCCTGGAGCCCTAGACTCCCCGCTGCGGGCTACACCTTC. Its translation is CAWSPRLPAAGYTF. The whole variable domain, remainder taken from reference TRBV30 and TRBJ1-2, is SQTIHQWPATLVQPVGSPLSLECTVEGTSNPNLYWYRQAAGRGLQLLFYSVGIGQISSEVPQNLSASRPQDRQFILSSKKLLLSDSGFYLCAWSPRLPAAGYTFGSGTRLTVV.

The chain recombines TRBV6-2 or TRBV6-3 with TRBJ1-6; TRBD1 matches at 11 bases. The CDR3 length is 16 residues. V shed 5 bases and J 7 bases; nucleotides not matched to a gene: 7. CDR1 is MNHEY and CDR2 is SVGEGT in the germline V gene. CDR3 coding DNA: TGTGCCAGCAGTACGGGCCGGGACAGGGGGAATTCACCCCTCCACTTT. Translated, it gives CASSTGRDRGNSPLHF.

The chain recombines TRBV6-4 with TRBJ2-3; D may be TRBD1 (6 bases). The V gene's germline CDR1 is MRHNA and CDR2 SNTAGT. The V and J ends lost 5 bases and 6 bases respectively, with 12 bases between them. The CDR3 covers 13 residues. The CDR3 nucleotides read TGTGCCAGCAGTCCTATAAGGGGGGATACGCAGTATTTT. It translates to CASSPIRGDTQYF.

The DNA of the CDR3 is TGTGCCAGCGGGACGACAGGGGCCGAAGATACGCAGTATTTT. Amino acids: CASGTTGAEDTQYF. V is TRBV28 and J is TRBJ2-3, with TRBD1 matching over 8 bases. CDR3 length: 14 amino acids. From germline, CDR1 is MDHEN and CDR2 SYDVKM. The V and J ends lost 8 bases and 5 bases, in that order; junction bases with no gene match: 9.

The CDR3 reads CASSQSIELGDRVGKAYEQYF. In nucleotides, the CDR3 is TGTGCCAGCAGCCAATCGATCGAGCTCGGGGACAGGGTCGGTAAAGCCTACGAGCAGTACTTC. The chain joins TRBV16 to TRBJ2-7; 9 bases map to TRBD1. Germline V gene data show CDR1 as KGHSY and CDR2 as FQNENV. The CDR3 has 21 amino acids. Trimming took 0 bases from V and 2 from J; bases not matched to a gene: 20.

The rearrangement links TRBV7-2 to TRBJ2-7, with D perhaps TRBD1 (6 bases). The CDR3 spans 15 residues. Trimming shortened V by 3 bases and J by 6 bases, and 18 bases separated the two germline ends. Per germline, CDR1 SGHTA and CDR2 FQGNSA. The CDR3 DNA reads TGTGCCAGCAGCTTTTCCGGACAGCCCAGAGTCGAGCAGTACTTC. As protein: CASSFSGQPRVEQYF.

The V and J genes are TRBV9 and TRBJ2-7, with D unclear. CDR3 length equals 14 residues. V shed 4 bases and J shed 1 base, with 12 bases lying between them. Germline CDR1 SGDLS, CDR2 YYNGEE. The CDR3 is CASSTLEGSYEQYF. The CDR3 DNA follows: TGTGCCAGCAGCACCCTAGAAGGTTCCTACGAGCAGTACTTC. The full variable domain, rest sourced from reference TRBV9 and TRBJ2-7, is DSGVTQTPKHLITATGQRVTLRCSPRSGDLSVYWYQQSLDQGLQFLIQYYNGEERAKGNILERFSAQQFPDLHSELNLSSLELGDSALYFCASSTLEGSYEQYFGPGTRLTVT.

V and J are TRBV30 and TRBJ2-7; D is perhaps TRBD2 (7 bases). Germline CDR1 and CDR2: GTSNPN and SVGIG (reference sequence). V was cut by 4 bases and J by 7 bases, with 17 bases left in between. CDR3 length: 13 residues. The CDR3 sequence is CAWITGGGLEQYF. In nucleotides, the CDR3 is TGTGCCTGGATTACGGGGGGCGGGCTGGAGCAGTACTTC. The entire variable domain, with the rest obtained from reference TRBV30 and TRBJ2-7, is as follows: SQTIHQWPATLVQPVGSPLSLECTVEGTSNPNLYWYRQAAGRGLQLLFYSVGIGQISSEVPQNLSASRPQDRQFILSSKKLLLSDSGFYLCAWITGGGLEQYFGPGTRLTVT.

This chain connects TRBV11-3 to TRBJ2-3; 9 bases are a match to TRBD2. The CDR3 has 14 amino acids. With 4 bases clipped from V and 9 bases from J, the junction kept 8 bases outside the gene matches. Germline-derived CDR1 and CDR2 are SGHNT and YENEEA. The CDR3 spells CASSSLAGAETQYF. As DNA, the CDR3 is TGTGCCAGCAGCTCTTTAGCGGGAGCTGAGACGCAGTATTTT.

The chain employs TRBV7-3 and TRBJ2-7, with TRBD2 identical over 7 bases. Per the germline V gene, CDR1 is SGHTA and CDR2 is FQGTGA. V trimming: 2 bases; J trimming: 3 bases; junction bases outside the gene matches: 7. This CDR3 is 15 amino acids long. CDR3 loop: CASSLGSSGNYEQYF. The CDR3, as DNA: TGTGCCAGCAGCTTAGGGTCTAGCGGTAACTACGAGCAGTACTTC.

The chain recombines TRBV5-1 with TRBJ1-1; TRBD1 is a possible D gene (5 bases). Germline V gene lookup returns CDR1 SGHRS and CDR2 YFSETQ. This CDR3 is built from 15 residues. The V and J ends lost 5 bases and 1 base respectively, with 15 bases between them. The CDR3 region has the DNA TGCGCCAGCAGGGGGCCCCAAATTCCGAACACTGAAGCTTTCTTT. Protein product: CASRGPQIPNTEAFF.

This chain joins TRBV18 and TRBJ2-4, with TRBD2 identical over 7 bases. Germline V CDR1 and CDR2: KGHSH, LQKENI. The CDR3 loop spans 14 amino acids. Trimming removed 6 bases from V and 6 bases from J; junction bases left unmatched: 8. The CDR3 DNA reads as TGTGCCAGCTCCCCGGGGGAGGGCCGAAACATTCAGTACTTC. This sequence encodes CASSPGEGRNIQYF.